The 21 T cell receptor beta chains given below trace back to one sample, sequenced in a study of identical twins (dated by TCRdb to about 2016). Libraries came from 5' RACE. The reads were generated on an Illumina HiSeq 2000. The raw public data were reprocessed by TCRdb itself: fastp quality trimming at Q25, MiXCR clonotype calling, in-frame beta chains only. Entries that share a CDR3 protein sequence are merged under the most common genes and DNA. This sample is represented by more than 600,000 distinct CDR3 sequences; about 20% of them were singletons. 10% to 15% of the sample lies in the top ten. The data were also submitted as part of a second study, on T cells expressing NK-cell markers.

The sample was PBMCs. These TCRs come from a woman under 30 in good health.

This clonotype turned up a few times. The chain couples TRBV29-1 to TRBJ2-5; TRBD2 matches 8 bases. The CDR3 extends over 15 amino acids. Germline CDR1 SQVTM, CDR2 ANQGSEA. V lost 7 bases and J lost 2; bases outside the gene matches: 12. For the CDR3, the DNA is TGCAGCGCCGAGGGGGTAGCGGGACCACAAGAGACCCAGTACTTC. Its protein product is CSAEGVAGPQETQYF.

The chain combines TRBV29-1 with TRBJ2-1; D unresolved. Germline-derived CDR1 and CDR2 are SQVTM and ANQGSEA. This CDR3 has 9 amino acids. Trimming shortened V by 2 bases and J by 10 bases, and 3 bases separated the two germline ends. CDR3 sequence reads: CSVESEQFF. The CDR3 nucleotides read TGCAGCGTTGAATCCGAGCAGTTCTTC.

The chain is built from TRBV7-9 and TRBJ1-1, with D perhaps matching TRBD1 (6 bases). Germline V lookup: CDR1 SEHNR, CDR2 FQNEAQ (reference sequence). This CDR3 is 15 amino acids long. Trimming pared 5 bases from V and 3 bases from J, leaving 16 bases between. CDR3 sequence reads: CASSPTGITDTEAFF. CDR3 nucleotides: TGTGCCAGCAGCCCTACAGGGATAACGGACACTGAAGCTTTCTTT.

This clonotype came up a few times. The chain is built from TRBV12-3 or TRBV12-4 and TRBJ2-6; 7 bases match TRBD1. The CDR3 runs 17 residues. The V and J ends lost 5 bases and 2 bases, in that order; junction bases with no gene match: 9. DNA of the CDR3: TGTGCCAGCAGTCCCTTGGACAGGCATGCTGGGGCCAACGTCCTGACTTTC. Translated: CASSPLDRHAGANVLTF.

This clonotype was observed once. This chain links TRBV7-3 with TRBJ2-1; the D is unclear. The germline V gene has CDR1 SGHTA and CDR2 FQGTGA. Trimming removed 5 bases from V and 4 bases from J, with 15 bases in between. The CDR3 extends over 15 amino acids. CDR3 sequence (DNA): TGTGCCAGCAGCCCTCTGGCGGAGAGATACAATGAGCAGTTCTTC. Protein sequence: CASSPLAERYNEQFF.

This clonotype was seen repeatedly, ten times or more. This rearrangement joins TRBV10-3 to TRBJ2-1; 8 bases are a match to TRBD1. Germline V CDR1 and CDR2: ENHRY, SYGVKD. The trim removed 2 bases at V and 6 bases at J, leaving 9 bases unmatched. The CDR3 is 16 residues long. CDR3 nucleotides: TGTGCCATCAGTGAGCCCAGGACAGGGACAGGCAATGAGCAGTTCTTC. Amino acids: CAISEPRTGTGNEQFF.

The chain links TRBV29-1 to TRBJ2-7; 8 bases map to TRBD2. Germline trimming cut 5 bases from V and 3 bases from J; bases unmatched to any gene: 3. In germline, CDR1 is SQVTM, CDR2 ANQGSEA. The CDR3 sequence is 12 residues long. The CDR3 DNA reads as TGCAGCGTTAGTCGGGAGGGCTACGAGCAGTACTTC. Encoded protein: CSVSREGYEQYF.

The rearrangement joins TRBV20-1 to TRBJ2-7; D not certain. The V gene's germline CDR1 is DFQATT and CDR2 SNEGSKA (reference sequence). This CDR3 is built from 13 residues. V lost 2 bases to trimming and J lost 3 bases, with 11 bases between them. For the CDR3, the DNA is TGCAGTGCTAGAAAGGGCCTGAACTACGAGCAGTACTTC. It yields the protein CSARKGLNYEQYF.

This clonotype has only a few counts. The chain combines TRBV5-1 with TRBJ2-1, with D unclear. In germline, CDR1 is SGHRS, CDR2 YFSETQ. This CDR3 region has 12 residues. Trimming stripped 1 base from V and 8 bases from J, with 7 bases between. CDR3 amino acids: CASSLNRDEQFF. The CDR3 DNA reads TGCGCCAGCAGCTTGAATAGGGATGAGCAGTTCTTC.

The V call is TRBV6-6, the J call TRBJ1-2, with D possibly matching TRBD1 (5 bases). Trimming shortened V by 9 bases and J by 11 bases, and 22 bases separated the two germline ends. The germline CDR1 and CDR2 sequences are MNHNY and SVGAGI (reference sequence). This CDR3 is built from 13 residues. CDR3 sequence (DNA): TGTGCCAGTTGGGACCCGCGGGTGGCAAGATACACCTTC. Translation: CASWDPRVARYTF.

The CDR3 reads CASSPRGGAGTGELFF. DNA for the CDR3: TGCGCCAGCAGCCCACGGGGGGGCGCGGGCACCGGGGAGCTGTTTTTT. The J gene is TRBJ2-2, the V gene TRBV5-1, with 8 bases fitting TRBD2. Germline CDR1 is SGHRS and CDR2 is YFSETQ. CDR3 size: 16 residues. The V segment lost 4 bases and the J segment 4 bases; nucleotides outside the gene matches: 9.

This clonotype occurred a few times. The genes are TRBV7-2 and TRBJ2-2; 8 positions match TRBD2. CDR1 is SGHTA, CDR2 FQGNSA, per germline. The CDR3 runs 15 residues. V lost 4 bases, J lost 5 bases, and 6 bases stayed unmatched. CDR3 sequence (DNA): TGTGCCAGCAGCTCGGTTACTAGCGGTACCGGGGAGCTGTTTTTT. Its protein product is CASSSVTSGTGELFF.

This clonotype has just a few counts. CDR3: CASSPVRQTGGNTEAFF. The CDR3 bases are TGCGCCAGCAGCCCCGTACGTCAAACAGGGGGGAACACTGAAGCTTTCTTT. The chain is built from TRBV5-1 and TRBJ1-1; 8 bases are a match to TRBD1. The germline CDR1 and CDR2 sequences are SGHRS and YFSETQ. The V segment lost 4 bases and the J segment 1 base; nucleotides outside the gene matches: 12. The CDR3 spans 17 residues.

This clonotype was observed a few times. The chain couples TRBV7-9 to TRBJ2-5, with 8 bases fitting TRBD2. From germline, CDR1 is SEHNR and CDR2 FQNEAQ (reference sequence). Trimming took 2 bases from V and 4 from J; bases not matched to a gene: 6. The CDR3 extends over 15 amino acids. The CDR3 nucleotides read TGTGCCAGCAGCTTATCAGCGGGGGAGCGAGAGACCCAGTACTTC. It is translated as CASSLSAGERETQYF.

Many counts were recorded for this clonotype. This chain links TRBV7-2 with TRBJ2-3, with TRBD2 matching 10 bases. The junction had 12 bases not matched to a gene; V was cut back by 1 base and J by 8 bases. The CDR3 has 17 amino acids. Germline lookup yields CDR1 SGHTA and CDR2 FQGNSA. CDR3 protein: CASSLGYPSGSSGTQYF. DNA for the CDR3: TGTGCCAGCAGCTTAGGATACCCTAGCGGGAGTTCGGGTACGCAGTATTTT.

This chain uses TRBV6-1 with TRBJ2-3; D remains unclear. The CDR3 has 13 residues. The germline V gene has CDR1 MNHNS and CDR2 SASEGT. The CDR3 sequence: CSVSDRGTDTQYF. Here the CDR3 DNA reads TGTTCCGTGTCGGATCGAGGTACAGATACGCAGTATTTT.

Many counts were recorded for this clonotype. The rearrangement joins TRBV20-1 to TRBJ2-3; the D is unclear. The CDR3 runs to 12 residues. V was clipped by 1 base and J by 0 bases, with 2 bases between them. Germline V gives CDR1 DFQATT, CDR2 SNEGSKA (reference sequence). The CDR3 loop reads CSARASTDTQYF. As DNA, the CDR3 is TGCAGTGCTAGAGCTAGCACAGATACGCAGTATTTT.

This clonotype was found a few times. V and J are TRBV20-1 and TRBJ1-1, with 7 bases matching TRBD1. Germline-derived CDR1 and CDR2 are DFQATT and SNEGSKA (reference sequence). This CDR3 is built from 16 residues. The V gene end was trimmed by 3 bases and the J gene end by 1 base; junction bases not matched to a gene: 11. The CDR3 DNA reads TGCAGTGCTAGCCAGGGGGGCCGGGTGCCGAACACTGAAGCTTTCTTT. Translating gives CSASQGGRVPNTEAFF.

The chain has TRBV20-1 and TRBJ2-3; the D gene is possibly TRBD1 (5 bases). The V end lost 3 bases, the J end lost 6 bases, and 22 bases lay between the germline ends. This CDR3 spans 16 amino acids. Germline lookup yields CDR1 DFQATT and CDR2 SNEGSKA (reference sequence). The DNA of the CDR3 is TGCAGTGCTAGCAAACAGGAGCTCCCCGTCTCGGATACGCAGTATTTT. This translates into CSASKQELPVSDTQYF.

This clonotype was observed a few times. J is TRBJ2-3 and V is TRBV10-2, with D uncertain. The CDR3 loop spans 13 amino acids. Trimming shortened V by 8 bases and J by 3 bases, and 12 bases separated the two germline ends. Looked up from germline, CDR1 is WSHSY and CDR2 is SAAADI. The CDR3: CASEPGATDTQYF. Here the CDR3 DNA reads TGCGCCAGCGAACCGGGTGCAACAGATACGCAGTATTTT.

The V call is TRBV7-2, the J call TRBJ2-1, with 7 positions matching TRBD2. The CDR3 contains 14 residues. The V gene end was trimmed by 5 bases and the J gene end by 3 bases; junction bases not matched to a gene: 4. Per the germline V gene, CDR1 is SGHTA and CDR2 is FQGNSA. The CDR3 coding sequence is TGTGCCAGCAGCCACGGACTAGTCTACAATGAGCAGTTCTTC. As protein: CASSHGLVYNEQFF.